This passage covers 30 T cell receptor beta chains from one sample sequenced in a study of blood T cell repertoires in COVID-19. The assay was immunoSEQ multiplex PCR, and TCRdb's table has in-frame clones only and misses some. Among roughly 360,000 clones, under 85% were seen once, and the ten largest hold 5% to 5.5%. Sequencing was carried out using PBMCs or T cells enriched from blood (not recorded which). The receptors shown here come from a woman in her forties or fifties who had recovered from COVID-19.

CDR3 coding DNA: TGTGCCAGCAGCTTGGGACAGATCATGAACACTGAAGCTTTCTTT. Translating it yields CASSLGQIMNTEAFF. This chain links TRBV5-4 with TRBJ1-1; D is perhaps TRBD1 (5 bases). The germline CDR1 and CDR2 sequences are SGHNT and YYREEE (reference sequence). The CDR3 has 15 residues. V lost 0 bases, J lost 0 bases, and 9 bases lay in between.

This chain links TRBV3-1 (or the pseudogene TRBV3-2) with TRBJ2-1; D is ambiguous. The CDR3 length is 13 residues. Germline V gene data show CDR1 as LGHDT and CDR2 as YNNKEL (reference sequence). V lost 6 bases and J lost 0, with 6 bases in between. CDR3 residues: CASSRGSYNEQFF. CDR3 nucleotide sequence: TGTGCCAGCAGTCGAGGCTCCTACAATGAGCAGTTCTTC.

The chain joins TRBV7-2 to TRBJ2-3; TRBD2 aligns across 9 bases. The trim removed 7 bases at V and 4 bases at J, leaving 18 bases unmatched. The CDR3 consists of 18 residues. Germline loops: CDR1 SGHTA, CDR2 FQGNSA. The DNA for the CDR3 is TGTGCCAGCACCTCCCTTGGGGCTAGCGGGATCGCCGCAGATACGCAGTATTTT. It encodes CASTSLGASGIAADTQYF.

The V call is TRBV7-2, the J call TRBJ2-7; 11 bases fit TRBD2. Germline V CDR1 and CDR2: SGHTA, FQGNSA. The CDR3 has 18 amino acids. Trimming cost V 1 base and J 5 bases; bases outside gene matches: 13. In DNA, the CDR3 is TGTGCCAGCAGCTTAGAGTGGGTAGCGGGGGGGCGCAGGGACGAGCAGTACTTC. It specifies CASSLEWVAGGRRDEQYF.

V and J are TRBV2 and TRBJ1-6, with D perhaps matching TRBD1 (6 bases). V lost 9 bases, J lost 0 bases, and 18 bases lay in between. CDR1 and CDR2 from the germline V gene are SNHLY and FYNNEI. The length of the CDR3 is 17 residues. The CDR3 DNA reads TGTGCCAGAGCGCCCCAGGGGACCGGCTCCTATAATTCACCCCTCCACTTT. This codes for CARAPQGTGSYNSPLHF.

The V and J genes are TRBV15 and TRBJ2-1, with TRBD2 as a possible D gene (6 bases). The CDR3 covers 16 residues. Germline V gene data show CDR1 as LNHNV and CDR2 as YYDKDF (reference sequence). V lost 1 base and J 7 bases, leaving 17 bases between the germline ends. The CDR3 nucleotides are TGTGCCACCAGCAGAGGGCGCGGGACGTACTGGAATGAGCAGTTCTTC. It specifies CATSRGRGTYWNEQFF.

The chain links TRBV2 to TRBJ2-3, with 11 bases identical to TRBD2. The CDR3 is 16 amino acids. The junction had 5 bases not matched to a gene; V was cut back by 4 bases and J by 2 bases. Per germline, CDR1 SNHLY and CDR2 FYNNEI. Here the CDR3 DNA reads TGTGCCAGCAGTGCCGGGACTAGCGGACACACAGATACGCAGTATTTT. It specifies CASSAGTSGHTDTQYF.

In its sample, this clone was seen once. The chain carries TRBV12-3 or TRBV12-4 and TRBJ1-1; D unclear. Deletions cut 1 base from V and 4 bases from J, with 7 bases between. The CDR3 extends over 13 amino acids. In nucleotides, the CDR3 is TGTGCCAGCAGTTTAGTGGCCAGCACTGAAGCTTTCTTT. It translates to CASSLVASTEAFF.

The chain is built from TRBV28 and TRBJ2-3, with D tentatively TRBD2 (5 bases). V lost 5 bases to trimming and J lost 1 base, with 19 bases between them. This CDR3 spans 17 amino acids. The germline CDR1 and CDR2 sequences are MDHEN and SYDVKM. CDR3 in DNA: TGTGCCAGCAGTCCGCGGACTCTAACCGTCGGCACAGATACGCAGTATTTT. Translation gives CASSPRTLTVGTDTQYF.

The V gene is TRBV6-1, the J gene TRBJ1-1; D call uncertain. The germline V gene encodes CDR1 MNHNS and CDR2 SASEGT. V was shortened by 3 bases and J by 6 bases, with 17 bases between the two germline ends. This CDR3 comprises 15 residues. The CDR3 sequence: CASSDQATSTAEAFF. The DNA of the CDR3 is TGTGCCAGCAGTGATCAGGCCACCTCGACCGCTGAAGCTTTCTTT.

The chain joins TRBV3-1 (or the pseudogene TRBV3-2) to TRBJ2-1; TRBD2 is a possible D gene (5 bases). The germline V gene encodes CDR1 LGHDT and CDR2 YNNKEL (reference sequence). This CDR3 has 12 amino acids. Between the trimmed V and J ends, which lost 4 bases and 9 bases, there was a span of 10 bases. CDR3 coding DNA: TGTGCCAGCAGCCGAGAGGGCAGTGAGCAGTTCTTC. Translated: CASSREGSEQFF.

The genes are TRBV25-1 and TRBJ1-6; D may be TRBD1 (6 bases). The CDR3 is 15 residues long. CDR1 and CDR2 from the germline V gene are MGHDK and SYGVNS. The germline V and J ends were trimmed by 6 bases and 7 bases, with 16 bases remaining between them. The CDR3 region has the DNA TGTGCCAGCAGCTGGTCCCGGACAGCAAATTCACCCCTCCACTTT. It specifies CASSWSRTANSPLHF.

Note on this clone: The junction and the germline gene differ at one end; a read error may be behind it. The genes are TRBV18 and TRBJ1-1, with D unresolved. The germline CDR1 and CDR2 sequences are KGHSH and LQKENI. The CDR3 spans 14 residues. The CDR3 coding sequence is TGTGCCAGCTCCCCACGGGAGGTGAACACTGAAGCTTTCTTT. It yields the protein CASSPREVNTEAFF.

CDR3 sequence (DNA): TGTGCCAGTAGTATCACTTATAGCAATCAGCCCCAGCATTTT. Amino acid sequence: CASSITYSNQPQHF. The chain uses TRBV19 and TRBJ1-5; no clear D gene. Deletions cut 3 bases from V and 0 bases from J, with 6 bases between. Per the germline V gene, CDR1 is LNHDA and CDR2 is SQIVND (reference sequence). The CDR3 is 14 amino acids.

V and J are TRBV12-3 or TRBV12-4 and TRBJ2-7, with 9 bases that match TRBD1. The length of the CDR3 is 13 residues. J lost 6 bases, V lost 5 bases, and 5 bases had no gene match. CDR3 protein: CASSRQGVGEQYF. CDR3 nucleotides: TGTGCCAGCAGTAGACAGGGGGTGGGCGAGCAGTACTTC.

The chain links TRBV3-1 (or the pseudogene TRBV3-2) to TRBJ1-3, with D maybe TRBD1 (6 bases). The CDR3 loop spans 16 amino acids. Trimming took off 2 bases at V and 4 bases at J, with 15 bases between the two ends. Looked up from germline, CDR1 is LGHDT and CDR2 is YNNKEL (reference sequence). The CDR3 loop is CASSQLQGMVGNTIYF. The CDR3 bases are TGTGCCAGCAGCCAACTTCAGGGGATGGTCGGAAACACCATATATTTT.

Here the CDR3 reads CAWRDRYGRSYEQYF. The CDR3 nucleotides are TGTGCCTGGAGGGACAGGTACGGCCGGAGCTACGAGCAGTACTTC. V gene TRBV30 combines with J gene TRBJ2-7; the match to TRBD1 covers 7 bases. Trimming took 3 bases from V and 3 from J; bases not matched to a gene: 11. Germline loops: CDR1 GTSNPN, CDR2 SVGIG (reference sequence). This CDR3 has 15 residues.

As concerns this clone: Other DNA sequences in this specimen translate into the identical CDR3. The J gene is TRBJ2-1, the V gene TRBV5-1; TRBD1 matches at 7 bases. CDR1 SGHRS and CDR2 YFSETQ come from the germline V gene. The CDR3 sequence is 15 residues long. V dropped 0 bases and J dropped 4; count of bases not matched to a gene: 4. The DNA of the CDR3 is TGCGCCAGCAGCTTGGAGGGGACAGCTTACAATGAGCAGTTCTTC. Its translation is CASSLEGTAYNEQFF. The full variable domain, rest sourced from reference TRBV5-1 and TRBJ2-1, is KAGVTQTPRYLIKTRGQQVTLSCSPISGHRSVSWYQQTPGQGLQFLFEYFSETQRNKGNFPGRFSGRQFSNSRSEMNVSTLELGDSALYLCASSLEGTAYNEQFFGPGTRLTVL.

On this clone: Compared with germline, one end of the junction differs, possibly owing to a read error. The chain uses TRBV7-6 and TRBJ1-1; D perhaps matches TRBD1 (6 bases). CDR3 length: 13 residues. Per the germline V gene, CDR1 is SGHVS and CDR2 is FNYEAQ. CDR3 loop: CASSATGGTETFF. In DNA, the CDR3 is TGTGCCAGCAGCGCGACAGGAGGCACTGAAACTTTCTTT. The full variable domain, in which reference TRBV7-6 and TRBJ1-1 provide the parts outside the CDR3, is GAGVSQSPRYKVTKRGQDVALRCDPISGHVSLYWYRQALGQGPEFLTYFNYEAQQDKSGLPNDRFSAERPEGSISTLTIQRTEQRDSAMYRCASSATGGTETFFGQGTRLTVV.

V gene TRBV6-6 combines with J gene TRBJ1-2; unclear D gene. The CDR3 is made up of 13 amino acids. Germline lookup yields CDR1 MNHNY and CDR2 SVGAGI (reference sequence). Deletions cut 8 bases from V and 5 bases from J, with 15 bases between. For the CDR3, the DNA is TGTGCCAGCCGAGACACGGCTTGGTATGGCTACACCTTC. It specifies CASRDTAWYGYTF.

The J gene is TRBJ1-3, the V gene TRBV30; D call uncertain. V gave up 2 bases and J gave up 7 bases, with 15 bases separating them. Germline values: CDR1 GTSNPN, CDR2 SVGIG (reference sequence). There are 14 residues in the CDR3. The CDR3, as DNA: TGTGCCTGGAGTCAACCTTATGGAGGGAACACCATATATTTT. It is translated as CAWSQPYGGNTIYF.

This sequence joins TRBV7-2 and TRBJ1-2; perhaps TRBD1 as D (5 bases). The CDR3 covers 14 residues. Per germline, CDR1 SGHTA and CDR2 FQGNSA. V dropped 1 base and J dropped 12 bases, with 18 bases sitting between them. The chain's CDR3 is CASSLGPGRNRHTF. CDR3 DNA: TGTGCCAGCAGCTTAGGGCCAGGGAGGAATCGTCACACCTTC. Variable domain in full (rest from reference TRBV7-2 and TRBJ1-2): GAGVSQSPSNKVTEKGKDVELRCDPISGHTALYWYRQSLGQGLEFLIYFQGNSAPDKSGLPSDRFSAERTGGSVSTLTIQRTQQEDSAVYLCASSLGPGRNRHTFGSGTRLTVV.

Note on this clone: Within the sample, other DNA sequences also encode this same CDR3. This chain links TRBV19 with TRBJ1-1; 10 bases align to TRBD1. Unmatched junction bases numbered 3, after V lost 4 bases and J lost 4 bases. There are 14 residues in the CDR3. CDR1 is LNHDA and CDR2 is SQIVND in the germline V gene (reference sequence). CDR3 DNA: TGTGCCAGTAGTAGAGGACAGGGGGGCACTGAAGCTTTCTTT. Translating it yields CASSRGQGGTEAFF. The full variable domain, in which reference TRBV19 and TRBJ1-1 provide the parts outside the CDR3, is DGGITQSPKYLFRKEGQNVTLSCEQNLNHDAMYWYRQDPGQGLRLIYYSQIVNDFQKGDIAEGYSVSREKKESFPLTVTSAQKNPTAFYLCASSRGQGGTEAFFGQGTRLTVV.

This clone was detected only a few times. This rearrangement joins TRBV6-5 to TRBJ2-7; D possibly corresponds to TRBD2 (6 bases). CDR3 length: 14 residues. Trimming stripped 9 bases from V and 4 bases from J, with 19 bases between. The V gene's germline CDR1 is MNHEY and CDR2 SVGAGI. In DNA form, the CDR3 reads TGTGCCAGTGGTGATGGCGGGGCCCGTTACGAGCAGTACTTC. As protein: CASGDGGARYEQYF.

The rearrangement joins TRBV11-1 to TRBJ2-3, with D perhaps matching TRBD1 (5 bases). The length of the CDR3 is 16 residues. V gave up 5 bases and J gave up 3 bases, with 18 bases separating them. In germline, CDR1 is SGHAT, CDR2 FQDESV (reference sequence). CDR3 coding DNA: TGTGCCAGCAGCCCCCTTATCACAGGTCTAACAGATACGCAGTATTTT. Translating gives CASSPLITGLTDTQYF. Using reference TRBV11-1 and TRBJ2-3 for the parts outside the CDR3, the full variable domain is EAEVAQSPRYKITEKSQAVAFWCDPISGHATLYWYRQILGQGPELLVQFQDESVVDDSQLPKDRFSAERLKGVDSTLKIQPAELGDSAMYLCASSPLITGLTDTQYFGPGTRLTVL.

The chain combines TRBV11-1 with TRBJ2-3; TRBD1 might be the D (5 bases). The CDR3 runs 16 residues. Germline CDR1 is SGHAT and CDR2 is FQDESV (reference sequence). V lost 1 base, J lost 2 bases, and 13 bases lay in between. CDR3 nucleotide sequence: TGTGCCAGCAGCTTAGTGACAGACCTACTCACAGATACGCAGTATTTT. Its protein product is CASSLVTDLLTDTQYF.

DNA of the CDR3: TGTGCCAGCAGCTTGGGATGGAGCGGTGAAGCTTTCTTT. Protein: CASSLGWSGEAFF. The chain links TRBV7-2 to TRBJ1-1; unclear D gene. The germline V gene encodes CDR1 SGHTA and CDR2 FQGNSA. The CDR3 has 13 amino acids. V lost 3 bases to trimming and J lost 7 bases, with 12 bases between them.

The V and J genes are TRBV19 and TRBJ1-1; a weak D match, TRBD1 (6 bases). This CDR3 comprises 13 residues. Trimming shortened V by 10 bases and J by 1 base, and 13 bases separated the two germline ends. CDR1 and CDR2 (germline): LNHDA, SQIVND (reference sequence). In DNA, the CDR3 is TGTGCCACCCATACAGGGTGGAACACTGAAGCTTTCTTT. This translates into CATHTGWNTEAFF.

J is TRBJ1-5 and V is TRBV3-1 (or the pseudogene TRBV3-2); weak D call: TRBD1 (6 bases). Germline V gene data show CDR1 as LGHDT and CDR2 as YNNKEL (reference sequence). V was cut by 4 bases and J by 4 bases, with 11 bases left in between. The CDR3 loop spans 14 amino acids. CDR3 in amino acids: CASSPHRVNQPQHF. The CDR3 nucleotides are TGTGCCAGCAGCCCTCACAGGGTTAATCAGCCCCAGCATTTT.

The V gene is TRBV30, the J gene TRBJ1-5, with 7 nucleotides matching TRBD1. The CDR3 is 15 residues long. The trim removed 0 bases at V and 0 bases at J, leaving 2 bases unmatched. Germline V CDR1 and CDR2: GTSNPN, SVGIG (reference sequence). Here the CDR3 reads CAWSVGTDSNQPQHF. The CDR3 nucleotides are TGTGCCTGGAGTGTAGGGACAGATAGCAATCAGCCCCAGCATTTT.